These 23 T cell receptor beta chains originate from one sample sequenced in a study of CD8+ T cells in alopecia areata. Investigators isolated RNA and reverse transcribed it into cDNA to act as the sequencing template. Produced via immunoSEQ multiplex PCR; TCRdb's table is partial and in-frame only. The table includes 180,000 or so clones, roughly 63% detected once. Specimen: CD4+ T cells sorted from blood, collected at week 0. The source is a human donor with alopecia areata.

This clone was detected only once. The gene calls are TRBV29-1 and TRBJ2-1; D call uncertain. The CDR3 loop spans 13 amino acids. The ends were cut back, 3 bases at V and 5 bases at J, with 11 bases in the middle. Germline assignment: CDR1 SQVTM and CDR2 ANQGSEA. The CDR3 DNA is TGCAGCGTTGAGGTCCCAGAGAACAATGAGCAGTTCTTC. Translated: CSVEVPENNEQFF.

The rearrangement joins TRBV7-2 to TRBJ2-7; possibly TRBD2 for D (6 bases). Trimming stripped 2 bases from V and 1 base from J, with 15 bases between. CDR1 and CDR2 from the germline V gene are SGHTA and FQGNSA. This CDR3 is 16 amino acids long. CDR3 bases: TGTGCCAGCAGCTTAACGGGGGTAGGATCGTCCTACGAGCAGTACTTC. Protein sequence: CASSLTGVGSSYEQYF.

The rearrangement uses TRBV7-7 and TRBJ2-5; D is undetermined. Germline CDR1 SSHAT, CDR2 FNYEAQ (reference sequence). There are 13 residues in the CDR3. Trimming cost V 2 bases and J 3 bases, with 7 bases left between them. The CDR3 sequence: CASSLFPEETQYF. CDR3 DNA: TGTGCCAGCAGCTTATTCCCAGAAGAGACCCAGTACTTC.

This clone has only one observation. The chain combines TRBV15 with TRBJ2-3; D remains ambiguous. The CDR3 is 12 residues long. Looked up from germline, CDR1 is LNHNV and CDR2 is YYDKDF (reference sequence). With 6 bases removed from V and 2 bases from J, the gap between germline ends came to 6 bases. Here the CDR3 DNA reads TGTGCCACCAGGCAGTTCACAGATACGCAGTATTTT. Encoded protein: CATRQFTDTQYF.

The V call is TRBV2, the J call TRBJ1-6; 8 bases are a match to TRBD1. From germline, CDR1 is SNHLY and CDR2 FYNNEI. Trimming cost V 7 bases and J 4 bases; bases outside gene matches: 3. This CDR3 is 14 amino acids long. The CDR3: CASTTGGYNSPLHF. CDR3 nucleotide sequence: TGTGCCAGCACCACAGGGGGGTATAATTCACCCCTCCACTTT.

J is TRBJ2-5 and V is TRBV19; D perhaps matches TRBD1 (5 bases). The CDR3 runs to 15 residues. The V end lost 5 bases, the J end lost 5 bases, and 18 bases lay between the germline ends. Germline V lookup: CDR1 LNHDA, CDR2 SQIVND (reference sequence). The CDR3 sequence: CASSPRSRTFETQYF. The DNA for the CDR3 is TGTGCCAGTAGTCCCCGTTCAAGGACATTCGAGACCCAGTACTTC.

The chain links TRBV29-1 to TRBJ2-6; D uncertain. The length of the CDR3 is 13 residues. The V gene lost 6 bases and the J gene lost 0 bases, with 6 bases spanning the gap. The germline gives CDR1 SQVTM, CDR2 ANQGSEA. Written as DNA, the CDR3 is TGCAGCGTATCGCACTCTGGGGCCAACGTCCTGACTTTC. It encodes CSVSHSGANVLTF. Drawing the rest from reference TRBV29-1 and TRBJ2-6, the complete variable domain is SAVISQKPSRDICQRGTSLTIQCQVDSQVTMMFWYRQQPGQSLTLIATANQGSEATYESGFVIDKFPISRPNLTFSTLTVSNMSPEDSSIYLCSVSHSGANVLTFGAGSRLTVL.

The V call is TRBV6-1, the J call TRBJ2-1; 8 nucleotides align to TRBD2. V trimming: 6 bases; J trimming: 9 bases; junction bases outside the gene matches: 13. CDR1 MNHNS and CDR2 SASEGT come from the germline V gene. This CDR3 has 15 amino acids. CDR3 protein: CASRRSGGLESEQFF. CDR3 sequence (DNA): TGTGCCAGCAGGAGGAGCGGGGGTCTAGAGAGTGAGCAGTTCTTC.

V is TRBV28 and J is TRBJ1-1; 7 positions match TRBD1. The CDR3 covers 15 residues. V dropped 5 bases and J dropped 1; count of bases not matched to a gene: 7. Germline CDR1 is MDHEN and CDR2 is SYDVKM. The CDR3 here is CASSTPGQSNTEAFF. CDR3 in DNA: TGTGCCAGCAGTACGCCGGGACAGTCGAACACTGAAGCTTTCTTT.

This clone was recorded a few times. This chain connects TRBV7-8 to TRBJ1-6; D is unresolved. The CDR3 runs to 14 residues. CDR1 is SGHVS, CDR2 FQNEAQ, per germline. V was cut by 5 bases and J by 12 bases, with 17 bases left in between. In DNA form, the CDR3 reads TGTGCCAGCAGCCGAGGAGTACTCCTAGAACCCCTCCACTTT. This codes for CASSRGVLLEPLHF.

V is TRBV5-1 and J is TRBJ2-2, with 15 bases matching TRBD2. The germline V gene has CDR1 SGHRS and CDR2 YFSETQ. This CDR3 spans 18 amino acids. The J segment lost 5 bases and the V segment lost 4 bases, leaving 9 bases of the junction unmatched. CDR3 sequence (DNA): TGCGCCAGCAGCCCGGGACTAGCGGGGGGACGGAGGACCGGGGAGCTGTTTTTT. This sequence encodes CASSPGLAGGRRTGELFF.

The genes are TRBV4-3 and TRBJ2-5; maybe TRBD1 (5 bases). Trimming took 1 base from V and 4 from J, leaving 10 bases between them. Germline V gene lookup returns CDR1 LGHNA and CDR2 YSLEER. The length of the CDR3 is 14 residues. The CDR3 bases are TGCGCCAGCAGCCAAGGGCAGGGTCGAGAGACCCAGTACTTC. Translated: CASSQGQGRETQYF.

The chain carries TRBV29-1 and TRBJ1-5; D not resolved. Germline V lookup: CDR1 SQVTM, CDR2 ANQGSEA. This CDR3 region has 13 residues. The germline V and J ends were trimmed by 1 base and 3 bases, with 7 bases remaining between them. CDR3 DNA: TGCAGCGTTGAAGTGGGGAACAATCAGCCCCAGCATTTT. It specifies CSVEVGNNQPQHF.

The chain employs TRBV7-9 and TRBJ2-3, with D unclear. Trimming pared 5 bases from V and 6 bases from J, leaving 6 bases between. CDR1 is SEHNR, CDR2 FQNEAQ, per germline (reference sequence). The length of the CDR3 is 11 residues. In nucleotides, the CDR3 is TGTGCCAGCAGCCAGAAGGATACGCAGTATTTT. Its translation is CASSQKDTQYF.

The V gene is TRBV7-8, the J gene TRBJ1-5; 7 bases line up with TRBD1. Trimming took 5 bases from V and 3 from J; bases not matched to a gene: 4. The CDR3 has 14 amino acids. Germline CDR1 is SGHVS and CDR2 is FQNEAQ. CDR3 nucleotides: TGTGCCAGCAGCGGAGACAGGGACAATCAGCCCCAGCATTTT. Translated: CASSGDRDNQPQHF.

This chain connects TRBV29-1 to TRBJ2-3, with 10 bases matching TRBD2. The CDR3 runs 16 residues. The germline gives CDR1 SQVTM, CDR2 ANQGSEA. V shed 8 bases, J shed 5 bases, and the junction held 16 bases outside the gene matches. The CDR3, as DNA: TGCAGCAGCACAATAGCGGGGGGCCCTTCGGGAGATACGCAGTATTTT. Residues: CSSTIAGGPSGDTQYF.

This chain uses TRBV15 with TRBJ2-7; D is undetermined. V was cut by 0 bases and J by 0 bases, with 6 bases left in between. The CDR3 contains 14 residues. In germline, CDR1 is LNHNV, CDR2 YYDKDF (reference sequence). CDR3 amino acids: CATSRDGSSYEQYF. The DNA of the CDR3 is TGTGCCACCAGCAGAGATGGCAGCTCCTACGAGCAGTACTTC.

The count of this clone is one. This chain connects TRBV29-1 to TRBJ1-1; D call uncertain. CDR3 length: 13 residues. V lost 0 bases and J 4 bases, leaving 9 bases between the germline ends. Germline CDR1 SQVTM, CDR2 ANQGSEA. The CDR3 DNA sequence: TGCAGCGTTGAAGAACTCCGGGGCACTGAAGCTTTCTTT. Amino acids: CSVEELRGTEAFF.

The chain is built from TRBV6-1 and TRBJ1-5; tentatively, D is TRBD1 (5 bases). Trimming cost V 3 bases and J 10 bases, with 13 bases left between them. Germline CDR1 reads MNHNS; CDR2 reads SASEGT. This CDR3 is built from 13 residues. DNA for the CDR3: TGTGCCAGCAGTGACTTCTCGGGGGACCCCCAGCATTTT. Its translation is CASSDFSGDPQHF.

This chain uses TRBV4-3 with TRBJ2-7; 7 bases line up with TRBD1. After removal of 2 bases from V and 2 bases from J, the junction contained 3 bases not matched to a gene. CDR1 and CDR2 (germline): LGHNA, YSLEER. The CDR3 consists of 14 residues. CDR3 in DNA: TGCGCCAGCAGCCAACGGACAGGTCCCTACGAGCAGTACTTC. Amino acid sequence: CASSQRTGPYEQYF.

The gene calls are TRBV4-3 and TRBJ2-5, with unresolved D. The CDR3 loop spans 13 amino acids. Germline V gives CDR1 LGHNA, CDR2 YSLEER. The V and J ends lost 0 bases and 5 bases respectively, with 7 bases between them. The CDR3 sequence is CASSQDGWETQYF. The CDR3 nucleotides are TGCGCCAGCAGCCAAGATGGTTGGGAGACCCAGTACTTC.

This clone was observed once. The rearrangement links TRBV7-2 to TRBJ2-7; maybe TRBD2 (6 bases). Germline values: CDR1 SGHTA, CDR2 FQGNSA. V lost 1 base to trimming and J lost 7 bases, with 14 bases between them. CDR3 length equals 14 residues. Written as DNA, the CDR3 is TGTGCCAGCAGCTTAGAACTAGCCCTCGGGGAGCAGTACTTC. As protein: CASSLELALGEQYF.

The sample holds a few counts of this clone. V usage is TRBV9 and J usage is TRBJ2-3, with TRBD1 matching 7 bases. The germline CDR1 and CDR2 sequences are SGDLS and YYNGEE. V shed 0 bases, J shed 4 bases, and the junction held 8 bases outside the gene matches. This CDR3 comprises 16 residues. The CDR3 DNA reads TGTGCCAGCAGCGTAGCTCTTAGACAGGGCGCAGATACGCAGTATTTT. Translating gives CASSVALRQGADTQYF.